The 30 T cell receptor beta chains below all came from one sample that was sequenced in a study of monozygotic twins with inflammatory bowel disease. TCRdb re-called the 5' RACE reads and shows each CDR3 protein once, DNA omitted. The sample yields about 140,000 distinct CDR3 sequences, of which the top ten take up approximately 2.5%. Sequencing used blood. The receptor set was obtained from a human donor with ulcerative colitis or Crohn's disease, or a healthy co-twin of an affected twin (not recorded which).

The V and J genes are TRBV7-9 and TRBJ1-4. The CDR3 is 15 amino acids. The germline V gene encodes CDR1 SEHNR and CDR2 FQNEAQ (reference sequence). This CDR3 is CASSLASGTNEKLFF. The full variable domain, with the rest looked up from reference TRBV7-9 and TRBJ1-4, is DTGVSQNPRHKITKRGQNVTFRCDPISEHNRLYWYRQTLGQGPEFLTYFQNEAQLEKSRLLSDRFSAERPKGSFSTLEIQRTEQGDSAMYLCASSLASGTNEKLFFGSGTQLSVL.

The rearrangement uses TRBV20-1 and TRBJ2-7; the D gene TCRdb calls, TRBD1, cannot be checked with no DNA. This CDR3 region has 13 residues. From germline, CDR1 is DFQATT and CDR2 SNEGSKA (reference sequence). The CDR3: CSAQPGHAYEQYF.

The rearrangement links TRBV2 to TRBJ1-6. Germline lookup yields CDR1 SNHLY and CDR2 FYNNEI. CDR3 size: 17 residues. The CDR3 is CASSDNSISSYNSPLHF.

The gene calls are TRBV6-5 and TRBJ2-7. Germline-derived CDR1 and CDR2 are MNHEY and SVGAGI. CDR3 length equals 12 residues. CDR3 amino acids: CASTGNSYEQYF.

V usage is TRBV7-9 and J usage is TRBJ2-1; with no DNA, the TCRdb D assignment of TRBD1 cannot be verified. The germline gives CDR1 SEHNR, CDR2 FQNEAQ (reference sequence). The CDR3 is 13 amino acids. This chain's CDR3 is CASQQGGGNEQFF.

The V and J genes are TRBV5-1 and TRBJ2-7; absent DNA, TCRdb's TRBD1 call cannot be checked. The CDR3 consists of 16 residues. Germline V lookup: CDR1 SGHRS, CDR2 YFSETQ. CDR3 sequence: CASSPSRDRGRYEQYF.

The chain employs TRBV5-5 and TRBJ2-5. The length of the CDR3 is 14 residues. Germline V gives CDR1 SGHKS, CDR2 YYEKEE (reference sequence). This CDR3 is CASSLDRVVETQYF.

The chain couples TRBV28 to TRBJ1-5; TCRdb reports TRBD1, a call that lacks DNA to check it against. The CDR3 runs 17 residues. Germline V gives CDR1 MDHEN, CDR2 SYDVKM. Here the CDR3 reads CASSARTGGLSNQPQHF.

CDR3 region: CASSLVGQGAAGANVLTF. The chain links TRBV5-1 to TRBJ2-6; the D call of TRBD1 rests on TCRdb alone, since no DNA is present to check it. Germline V gene data show CDR1 as SGHRS and CDR2 as YFSETQ. CDR3 length equals 18 residues.

The rearrangement uses TRBV4-1 and TRBJ2-3; the D call from TCRdb, TRBD2, cannot be confirmed without DNA. CDR1 and CDR2 (germline): MGHRA, YSYEKL. The length of the CDR3 is 15 residues. The CDR3 sequence is CASSQRGGRADTQYF.

The chain combines TRBV10-3 with TRBJ2-7; TCRdb names TRBD2, which stays unverified in the absence of DNA. The CDR3 is made up of 14 amino acids. Germline V gives CDR1 ENHRY, CDR2 SYGVKD. CDR3 region: CAIGGPSTSYEQYF.

The chain recombines TRBV29-1 with TRBJ1-4; TCRdb's assignment of TRBD1 cannot be checked, as there is no DNA. The CDR3 runs 14 residues. Germline lookup yields CDR1 SQVTM and CDR2 ANQGSEA. The CDR3 loop is CSVFSGTRYEKLFF.

Here the CDR3 reads CAWAKLDFGELFF. The gene calls are TRBV30 and TRBJ2-2; TCRdb proposes TRBD2, but this gene call is untestable without DNA. The CDR3 loop spans 13 amino acids. CDR1 is GTSNPN, CDR2 SVGIG, per germline (reference sequence).

The chain couples TRBV15 to TRBJ1-1; without DNA, the TCRdb call of TRBD1 cannot be checked. Germline V gene lookup returns CDR1 LNHNV and CDR2 YYDKDF (reference sequence). This CDR3 contains 15 residues. CDR3 sequence reads: CATSRQTGLNTEAFF. The whole variable domain, filled in from reference TRBV15 and TRBJ1-1, reads DAMVIQNPRYQVTQFGKPVTLSCSQTLNHNVMYWYQQKSSQAPKLLFHYYDKDFNNEADTPDNFQSRRPNTSFCFLDIRSPGLGDTAMYLCATSRQTGLNTEAFFGQGTRLTVV.

The rearrangement joins TRBV12-3 or TRBV12-4 to TRBJ1-2; TCRdb calls TRBD1, which cannot be checked without DNA. This CDR3 contains 16 residues. CDR3 amino acids: CASSSTQDREEYGYTF.

V is TRBV29-1 and J is TRBJ1-2; TCRdb outputs TRBD1, but without DNA this stays unchecked. The CDR3 extends over 15 amino acids. Germline assignment: CDR1 SQVTM and CDR2 ANQGSEA. CDR3 in amino acids: CSVPIGTGTGVRKTF.

The rearrangement links TRBV13 to TRBJ2-7; with no DNA, the TCRdb D assignment of TRBD1 cannot be verified. Germline-derived CDR1 and CDR2 are PRHDT and FYEKMQ (reference sequence). The CDR3 sequence is 15 residues long. CDR3 residues: CASSSEVSDRFEQYF.

The genes are TRBV20-1 and TRBJ2-2; there is no DNA to check the TCRdb D call of TRBD1. Germline V gene lookup returns CDR1 DFQATT and CDR2 SNEGSKA (reference sequence). The CDR3 has 16 amino acids. CDR3 region: CSARDPDGINTGELFF.

The V call is TRBV24-1, the J call TRBJ2-1; with no DNA, the TCRdb D assignment of TRBD2 cannot be verified. Germline V gene lookup returns CDR1 KGHDR and CDR2 SFDVKD. The CDR3 is made up of 14 amino acids. The CDR3 sequence is CATKSARRSNEQFF.

V gene TRBV7-2 combines with J gene TRBJ1-6; the D call of TRBD1 rests on TCRdb alone, since no DNA is present to check it. The CDR3 consists of 14 residues. Germline V gives CDR1 SGHTA, CDR2 FQGNSA. CDR3 amino acids: CASNPGISNSPLHF.

The chain carries TRBV10-3 and TRBJ2-5. CDR1 is ENHRY and CDR2 is SYGVKD in the germline V gene. The CDR3 totals 12 residues. This chain's CDR3 is CAIRQDQETQYF.

The chain links TRBV7-2 to TRBJ1-2; TCRdb designates TRBD1, a call that cannot be tested without DNA. Germline lookup yields CDR1 SGHTA and CDR2 FQGNSA. The CDR3 sequence is 15 residues long. This chain's CDR3 is CASSFSGTGPYGYTF.

The chain couples TRBV18 to TRBJ1-5. The CDR3 contains 16 residues. Germline V CDR1 and CDR2: KGHSH, LQKENI. CDR3 region: CASSRVPGRSNQPQHF. The full variable domain, completed using reference TRBV18 and TRBJ1-5, is NAGVMQNPRHLVRRRGQEARLRCSPMKGHSHVYWYRQLPEEGLKFMVYLQKENIIDESGMPKERFSAEFPKEGPSILRIQQVVRGDSAAYFCASSRVPGRSNQPQHFGDGTRLSIL.

The chain employs TRBV18 and TRBJ1-1. Germline V gene lookup returns CDR1 KGHSH and CDR2 LQKENI. The CDR3 extends over 14 amino acids. CDR3 sequence reads: CASSPQGARTEAFF.

This chain connects TRBV27 to TRBJ1-2; TCRdb gives TRBD1 as the D gene, but with no DNA this cannot be confirmed. Germline loops: CDR1 MNHEY, CDR2 SMNVEV (reference sequence). The CDR3 spans 15 residues. The CDR3: CASHPGDSPLYGYTF.

This chain uses TRBV11-2 with TRBJ1-1; TCRdb gives TRBD1 as the D gene, but with no DNA this cannot be confirmed. CDR1 is SGHAT and CDR2 is FQNNGV in the germline V gene. CDR3 size: 15 residues. CDR3 in amino acids: CASSPAGLLYTEAFF.

The gene calls are TRBV3-1 and TRBJ2-2; the D gene TCRdb calls, TRBD1, cannot be checked with no DNA. The CDR3 runs 15 residues. Germline values: CDR1 LGHDT, CDR2 YNNKEL (reference sequence). The CDR3: CASSQQGVDTGELFF.

The chain combines TRBV4-3 with TRBJ2-5; TCRdb proposes TRBD1, but this gene call is untestable without DNA. Looked up from germline, CDR1 is LGHNA and CDR2 is YSLEER. This CDR3 is 15 amino acids long. The CDR3: CASSPIGTGVETQYF.

The rearrangement joins TRBV6-5 to TRBJ1-2. Germline V gene data show CDR1 as MNHEY and CDR2 as SVGAGI. The CDR3 has 12 residues. CDR3 protein: CASTEDGYGYTF.

The CDR3 sequence: CASSPDRGYGNEQFF. The chain has TRBV7-7 and TRBJ2-1; the D call from TCRdb, TRBD1, cannot be confirmed without DNA. Germline CDR1 SSHAT, CDR2 FNYEAQ (reference sequence). The CDR3 runs to 15 residues.